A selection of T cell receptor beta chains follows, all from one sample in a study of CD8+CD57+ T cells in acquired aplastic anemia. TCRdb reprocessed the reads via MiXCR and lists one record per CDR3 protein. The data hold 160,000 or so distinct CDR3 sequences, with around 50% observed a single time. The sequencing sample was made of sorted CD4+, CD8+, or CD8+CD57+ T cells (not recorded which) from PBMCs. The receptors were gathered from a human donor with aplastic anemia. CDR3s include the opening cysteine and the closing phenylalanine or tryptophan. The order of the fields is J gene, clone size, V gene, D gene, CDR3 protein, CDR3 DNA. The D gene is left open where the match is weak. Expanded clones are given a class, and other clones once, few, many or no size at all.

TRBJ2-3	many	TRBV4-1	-	CASSQVGHPTPTDTQYF	TGCGCCAGCAGCCAAGTTGGACACCCGACCCCCACAGATACGCAGTATTTT
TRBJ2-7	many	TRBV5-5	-	CASRRDPFSYEQYF	TGTGCCAGCAGGCGGGATCCCTTCTCCTACGAGCAGTACTTC
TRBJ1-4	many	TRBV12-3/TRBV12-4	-	CASRPAGGNEKLFF	TGTGCCAGCAGACCTGCCGGGGGTAATGAAAAACTGTTTTTT
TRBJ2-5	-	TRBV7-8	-	CASSLGVGARTGETQYF	TGTGCCAGCAGCTTGGGCGTGGGGGCGAGGACGGGAGAGACCCAGTACTTC
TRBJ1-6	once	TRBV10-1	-	CATQAPNNSPLHF	TGCGCCACCCAGGCACCGAATAATTCACCCCTCCACTTC
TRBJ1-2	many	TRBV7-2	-	CASSLMATANYGYTF	TGTGCCAGCAGCTTAATGGCGACAGCCAACTATGGCTACACCTTC
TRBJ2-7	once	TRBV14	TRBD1	CASSRGGQGYSYEQYF	TGCGCCAGCAGCCGCGGAGGACAGGGCTACTCCTACGAGCAGTACTTC
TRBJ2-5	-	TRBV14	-	CASSQDPAGQETQYF	TGTGCCAGCAGCCAAGACCCGGCGGGGCAAGAGACCCAGTACTTC
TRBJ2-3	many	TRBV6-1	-	CASSERLSDTQYF	TGTGCCAGCAGTGAAAGACTTTCAGATACGCAGTATTTT
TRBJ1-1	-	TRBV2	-	CATASYTEAFF	TGTGCCACCGCCTCGTACACTGAAGCTTTCTTT
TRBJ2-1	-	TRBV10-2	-	CASSESVGGEQFF	TGCGCCAGCAGTGAGTCGGTGGGAGGTGAGCAGTTCTTC
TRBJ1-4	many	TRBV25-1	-	CASSDQGRDEKLFF	TGTGCCAGCAGTGACCAGGGTCGGGATGAAAAACTGTTTTTT
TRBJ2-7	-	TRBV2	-	CASREGSYEQYF	TGTGCCAGCAGGGAGGGTTCCTACGAGCAGTACTTC
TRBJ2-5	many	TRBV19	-	CASSPGRREFQETQYF	TGTGCCAGTAGTCCAGGAAGGCGAGAGTTCCAAGAGACCCAGTACTTC
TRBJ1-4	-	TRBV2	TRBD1	CASSGDSWDEKLFF	TGTGCCAGCAGTGGGGACAGTTGGGATGAAAAACTGTTTTTT
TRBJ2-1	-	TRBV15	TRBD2	CATSRGGGAMDEQFF	TGTGCCACCAGCAGAGGCGGGGGGGCCATGGATGAGCAGTTCTTC
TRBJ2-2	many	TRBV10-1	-	CASSGGTPEGGELFF	TGCGCCAGCAGTGGAGGGACACCCGAGGGCGGGGAGCTGTTTTTT
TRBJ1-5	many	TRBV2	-	CASSAAPGTANQPQHF	TGTGCCAGCAGTGCGGCCCCCGGGACGGCGAATCAGCCCCAGCATTTT
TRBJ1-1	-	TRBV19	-	CASSILAGNTEAFF	TGTGCCAGTAGTATTCTGGCGGGGAACACTGAAGCTTTCTTT
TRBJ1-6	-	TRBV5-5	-	CASSLSPGRRNSPLHF	TGTGCCAGCAGCTTGAGTCCGGGCAGGAGGAATTCACCCCTCCACTTT
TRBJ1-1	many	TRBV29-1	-	CSVDGGRGETEAFF	TGCAGCGTTGACGGGGGGCGGGGAGAAACTGAAGCTTTCTTT
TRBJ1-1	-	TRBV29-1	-	CSVEQGGNTEAFF	TGCAGCGTTGAGCAGGGTGGTAACACTGAAGCTTTCTTT
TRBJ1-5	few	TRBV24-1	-	CATSEGHSNQPQHF	TGTGCCACCAGTGAGGGGCACAGCAATCAGCCCCAGCATTTT
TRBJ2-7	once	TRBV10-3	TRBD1	CAISVSSLGTGGGYEQYF	TGTGCCATCAGTGTAAGCAGCTTGGGGACAGGGGGCGGATACGAGCAGTACTTC
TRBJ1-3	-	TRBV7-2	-	CASLTEYGNTIYF	TGTGCCAGCTTGACAGAGTATGGAAACACCATATATTTT
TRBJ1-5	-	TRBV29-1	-	CSYGTDDQPQHF	TGCAGCTACGGGACCGACGATCAGCCCCAGCATTTT
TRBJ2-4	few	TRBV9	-	CASSDGLLAKNIQYF	TGTGCCAGCAGCGACGGACTTCTAGCCAAAAACATTCAGTACTTC
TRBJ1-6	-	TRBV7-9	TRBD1	CASSRRQGAHSPLHF	TGTGCCAGCAGCCGGAGACAGGGGGCGCATTCACCCCTCCACTTT
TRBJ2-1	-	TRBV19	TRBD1	CASSGGTGNNEQFF	TGTGCCAGTAGTGGTGGGACAGGGAACAATGAGCAGTTCTTC
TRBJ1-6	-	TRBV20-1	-	CSANTEGSLNNSPLHF	TGCAGTGCTAATACGGAAGGGAGCCTTAATAATTCACCCCTCCACTTT
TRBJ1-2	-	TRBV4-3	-	CASSPTRGRANYGYTF	TGCGCCAGCAGCCCGACCCGCGGGCGGGCTAACTATGGCTACACCTTC
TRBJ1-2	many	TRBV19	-	CASSLLNYGYTF	TGTGCCAGTAGTTTGCTGAACTATGGCTACACCTTC
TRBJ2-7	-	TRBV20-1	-	CSASSRPGNYEQYF	TGCAGTGCCAGCAGTCGGCCTGGAAACTACGAGCAGTACTTC
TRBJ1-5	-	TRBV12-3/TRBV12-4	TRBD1	CASSSGGNQPQHF	TGTGCCAGCAGCTCAGGGGGAAATCAGCCCCAGCATTTT
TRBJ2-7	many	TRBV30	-	CAWSDQQGPYF	TGTGCCTGGAGTGACCAACAGGGACCGTACTTC
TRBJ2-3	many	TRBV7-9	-	CASSPGADTQYF	TGTGCCAGCAGCCCCGGTGCAGATACGCAGTATTTT
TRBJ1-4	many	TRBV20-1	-	CSARDLGAREKLFF	TGCAGTGCTAGAGATTTGGGGGCTCGTGAAAAACTGTTTTTT
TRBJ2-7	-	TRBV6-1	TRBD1	CASSTGQGYEQCF	TGTGCCAGCAGTACGGGACAGGGGTACGAGCAGTGCTTC
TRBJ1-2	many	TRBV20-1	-	CSARDGGRSYGYTF	TGCAGTGCTAGAGATGGGGGTCGGAGTTATGGCTACACCTTC
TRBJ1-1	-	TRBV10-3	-	CAINSETEAFF	TGCGCCATCAATTCTGAAACTGAAGCTTTCTTT
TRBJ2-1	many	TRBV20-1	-	CSARTGAGTSIYNEQFF	TGCAGTGCTAGAACAGGTGCAGGAACGTCTATCTACAATGAGCAGTTCTTC
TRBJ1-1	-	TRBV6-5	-	CASSFTAAGTEAFF	TGTGCCAGCAGTTTTACGGCGGCGGGCACTGAAGCTTTCTTT
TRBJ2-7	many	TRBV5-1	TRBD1	CASSLAGQGLYEQYF	TGCGCCAGCAGCTTGGCGGGACAGGGCCTATACGAGCAGTACTTC
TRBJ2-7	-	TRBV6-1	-	CASRETGTSSYEQYF	TGTGCCAGCAGGGAAACCGGGACGAGCTCCTACGAGCAGTACTTC
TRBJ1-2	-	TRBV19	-	CASSSSGGRYGYTF	TGTGCCAGTAGTTCCTCGGGGGGACGCTATGGCTACACCTTC
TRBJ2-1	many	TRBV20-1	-	CSAPREGEAHNEQFF	TGCAGTGCACCGAGGGAGGGGGAGGCCCACAATGAGCAGTTCTTC
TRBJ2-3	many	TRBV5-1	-	CASSLDRVGPDTQYF	TGCGCCAGCAGCTTGGACAGGGTCGGCCCAGATACGCAGTATTTT
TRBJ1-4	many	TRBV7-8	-	CASNHGESGEKLFF	TGTGCCAGCAACCACGGGGAGAGCGGCGAAAAACTGTTTTTT
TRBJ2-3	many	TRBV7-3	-	CASSLIGGGQTGADTQYF	TGTGCCAGCAGCTTAATCGGCGGGGGCCAAACGGGGGCAGATACGCAGTATTTT
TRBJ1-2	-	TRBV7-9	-	CASSPREGTYGYTF	TGTGCCAGCAGCCCCCGCGAGGGGACCTATGGCTACACCTTC
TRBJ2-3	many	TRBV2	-	CASSRNSPQSDTQYF	TGTGCCAGCAGTCGGAACTCTCCCCAGTCAGATACGCAGTATTTT
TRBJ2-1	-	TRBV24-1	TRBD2	CASSLTSGSSEQFF	TGTGCCAGCAGTCTGACTAGCGGGAGTAGTGAGCAGTTCTTC
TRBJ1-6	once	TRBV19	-	CASSILSWGGNSPLHF	TGTGCCAGTAGTATCCTTTCCTGGGGTGGTAATTCACCCCTCCACTTT
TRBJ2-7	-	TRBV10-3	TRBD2	CAISEGLAGAAQYF	TGTGCCATCAGTGAGGGACTAGCGGGCGCTGCGCAGTACTTC
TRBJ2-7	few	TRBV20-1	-	CSASGATYEQYF	TGCAGTGCTAGCGGGGCTACCTACGAGCAGTACTTC